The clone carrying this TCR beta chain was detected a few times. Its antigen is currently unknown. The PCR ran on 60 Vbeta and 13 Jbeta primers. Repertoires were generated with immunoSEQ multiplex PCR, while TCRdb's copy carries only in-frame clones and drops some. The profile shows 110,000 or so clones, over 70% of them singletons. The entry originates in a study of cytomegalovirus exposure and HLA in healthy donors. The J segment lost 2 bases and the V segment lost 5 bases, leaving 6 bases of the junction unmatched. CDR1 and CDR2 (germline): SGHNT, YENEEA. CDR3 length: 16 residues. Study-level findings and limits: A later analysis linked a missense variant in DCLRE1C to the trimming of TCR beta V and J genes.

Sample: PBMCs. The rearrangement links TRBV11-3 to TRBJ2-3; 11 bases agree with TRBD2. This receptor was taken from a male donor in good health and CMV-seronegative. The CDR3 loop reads CASSRGTSGPTDTQYF. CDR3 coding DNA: TGTGCCAGCAGCCGTGGGACTAGCGGACCCACAGATACGCAGTATTTT.